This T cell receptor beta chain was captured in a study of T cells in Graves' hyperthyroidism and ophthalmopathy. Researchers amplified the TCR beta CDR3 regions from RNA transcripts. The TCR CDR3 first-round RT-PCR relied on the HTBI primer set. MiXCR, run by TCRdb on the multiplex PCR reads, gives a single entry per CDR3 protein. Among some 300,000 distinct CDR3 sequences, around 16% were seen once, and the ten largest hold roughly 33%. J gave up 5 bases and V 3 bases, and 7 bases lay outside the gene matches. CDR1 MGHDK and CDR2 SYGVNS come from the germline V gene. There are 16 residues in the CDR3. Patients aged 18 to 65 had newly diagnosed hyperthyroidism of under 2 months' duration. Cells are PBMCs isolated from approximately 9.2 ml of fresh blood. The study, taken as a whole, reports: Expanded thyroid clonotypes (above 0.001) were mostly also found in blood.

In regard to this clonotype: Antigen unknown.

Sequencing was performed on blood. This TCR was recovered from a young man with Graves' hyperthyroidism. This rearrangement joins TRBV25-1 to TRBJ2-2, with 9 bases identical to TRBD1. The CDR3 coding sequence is TGTGCCAGCAGTGATACGAGGACAGGGGTGACCGGGGAGCTGTTTTTT. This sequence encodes CASSDTRTGVTGELFF.